This TCR beta chain was identified during a study of OX40 agonist ivuxolimab in advanced cancers. Study observations and caveats: Within 6 weeks, CD4+ and CD8+ blood T cells expanded clonally at 0.1 to 3.0 mg/kg. Some nonresponders also had low normalized T-cell clonal expansion.

As concerns this clone: Antigen specificity is unknown.

Libraries were prepared by immunoSEQ multiplex PCR; TCRdb keeps only in-frame clonotypes and omits some of them. The table shows roughly 86,000 clones, with 80% to 95% occurring only once. V lost 4 bases to trimming and J lost 3 bases, with 13 bases between them. The CDR3 covers 15 residues. The V gene's germline CDR1 is SGDLS and CDR2 YYNGEE. This sequence joins TRBV9 and TRBJ2-2; TRBD2 is a possible D gene (5 bases). The sequences come from CD4+ or CD8+ T cells sorted from blood, collected in a trial of the OX40 agonist ivuxolimab. This receptor was identified in an adult with an advanced solid tumor such as melanoma, head and neck, liver or kidney cancer. In DNA form, the CDR3 reads TGTGCCAGCAGCCCTCGGACTGATGACACCGGGGAGCTGTTTTTT. This codes for CASSPRTDDTGELFF.